These T cell receptor beta chains were read from a single sample in a study of T-cell reconstitution after alpha-beta-depleted transplantation in children. TCRdb redid the calling of the PCR reads with MiXCR, one entry per CDR3 protein. This table has 780,000 or so distinct CDR3 sequences, around 17% appearing once. Sequences were derived from PBMCs, mostly from graft donor cells, sampled 360 days after TCRalphabeta/CD19-depleted stem cell transplant. The receptors derive from a male patient younger than 18 who had a stem cell transplant for acute lymphoblastic leukemia, so the T cells may come from the graft donor. Each CDR3 is given with its conserved first and last residue. Each record gives: V gene, clone size, J gene, D gene, CDR3 protein, CDR3 DNA. The D gene is left open where the match is weak. Not all rows give a size; the values are once, few, many and, for expanded clones, a class.

>TRBV6-1|few|TRBJ2-3|TRBD1
CASSRDRAGTDTQYF
TGTGCCAGCAGTCGCGACAGGGCTGGCACAGATACGCAGTATTTT
>TRBV4-1|-|TRBJ2-7|-
CASSQDLVTYEQYF
TGCGCCAGCAGCCAAGATCTCGTCACTTACGAGCAGTACTTC
>TRBV5-1|few|TRBJ1-5|-
CASSLGGRYNQPQHF
TGCGCCAGCAGCTTGGGAGGACGGTACAATCAGCCCCAGCATTTT
>TRBV3-1|few|TRBJ2-5|TRBD2
CASSHSGTSETQYF
TGTGCCAGCAGCCATAGCGGGACGTCAGAGACCCAGTACTTC
>TRBV12-3/TRBV12-4|-|TRBJ2-3|-
CASSRLFSTDTQYF
TGTGCCAGCAGTCGACTATTTAGCACAGATACGCAGTATTTT
>TRBV5-1|few|TRBJ2-1|-
CASSRSRSSYNEQFF
TGCGCCAGCAGCCGGAGCAGGAGCTCCTACAATGAGCAGTTCTTC
>TRBV4-2|few|TRBJ1-4|-
CASSQELGEKLFF
TGTGCCAGCAGCCAAGAGCTGGGGGAAAAACTGTTTTTT
>TRBV30|-|TRBJ2-1|TRBD1
CAWNGAGGVDEQFF
TGTGCCTGGAATGGGGCAGGGGGAGTGGATGAGCAGTTCTTC
>TRBV7-2|many|TRBJ2-3|TRBD2
CASSQGLAGGRDTQYF
TGTGCCAGCAGCCAAGGACTAGCGGGGGGCCGAGATACGCAGTATTTT
>TRBV9|many|TRBJ2-7|-
CASSVGSQGLSYEQYF
TGTGCCAGCAGCGTAGGATCACAGGGCCTATCCTACGAGCAGTACTTC
>TRBV3-1|-|TRBJ2-1|TRBD2
CASSGRTSYNEQFF
TGTGCCTCTAGCGGGAGGACCTCCTACAATGAGCAGTTCTTC
>TRBV20-1|few|TRBJ2-7|-
CSAFSGARSYEQYF
TGCAGTGCTTTTAGCGGAGCCCGCTCCTACGAGCAGTACTTC
>TRBV29-1|-|TRBJ2-7|TRBD1
CSVGARGSSYEQYF
TGCAGCGTTGGTGCCAGGGGGAGCTCCTACGAGCAGTACTTC
>TRBV7-2|many|TRBJ2-7|-
CASSFIGTPFYEQYF
TGTGCCAGCAGCTTCATCGGGACACCCTTCTACGAGCAGTACTTC
>TRBV20-1|-|TRBJ1-1|-
CSATNARKSTEAFF
TGCAGTGCTACTAACGCCCGGAAGAGCACTGAAGCTTTCTTT
>TRBV10-1|few|TRBJ2-1|TRBD2
CASSEPGTNSYNEQFF
TGCGCCAGCAGTGAGCCGGGGACTAACTCCTACAATGAGCAGTTCTTC
>TRBV7-3|-|TRBJ2-2|TRBD1
CASSSTGGNTGELFF
TGTGCCAGCAGCTCAACAGGGGGAAACACCGGGGAGCTGTTTTTT
>TRBV24-1|-|TRBJ2-7|TRBD1
CATSDQKDRFYEQYF
TGTGCCACCAGTGATCAGAAGGACAGGTTCTACGAGCAGTACTTC
>TRBV3-1|-|TRBJ1-1|-
CASSTNLGSGKAFF
TGTGCCAGCAGCACCAACCTCGGGAGCGGCAAAGCTTTCTTT
>TRBV12-3/TRBV12-4|few|TRBJ2-3|-
CASSFFSSHTQYF
TGTGCCAGCAGTTTTTTCTCGTCTCATACGCAGTATTTT
>TRBV6-5|-|TRBJ1-5|TRBD1
CASSHQGAVNQPQHF
TGTGCCAGCAGTCACCAGGGGGCTGTCAATCAGCCCCAGCATTTT
>TRBV19|-|TRBJ2-3|TRBD2
CASSTSGRAAAYTQYF
TGTGCCAGTAGTACAAGCGGGAGAGCTGCTGCATATACGCAGTATTTT
>TRBV20-1|few|TRBJ2-7|TRBD2
CSARRSGRALGEQYF
TGCAGTGCTCGCCGCAGCGGGAGGGCCTTGGGGGAGCAGTACTTC